This TCR beta chain was sequenced for a study of T cell changes during pregnancy in multiple sclerosis. The CDR3 is 17 residues long. Trimming pared 5 bases from V and 0 bases from J, leaving 16 bases between. CDR1 SEHNR and CDR2 FQNEAQ come from the germline V gene (reference sequence). The table came from immunoSEQ multiplex PCR; TCRdb's copy has only in-frame clones and leaves some out. The sample shows approximately 110,000 clones, about nine tenths of them seen only once. Sequences were derived from peripheral blood, sampled after pregnancy. This chain connects TRBV7-9 to TRBJ1-4; D is unclear. The source of this sequence is a female donor with multiple sclerosis, enrolled in a pregnancy study. Here the CDR3 reads CASSPRPRPPTNEKLFF. The CDR3 DNA sequence: TGTGCCAGCAGCCCCAGGCCCAGACCCCCAACTAATGAAAAACTGTTTTTT. The full variable domain, completed using reference TRBV7-9 and TRBJ1-4, is DTGVSQNPRHKITKRGQNVTFRCDPISEHNRLYWYRQTLGQGPEFLTYFQNEAQLEKSRLLSDRFSAERPKGSFSTLEIQRTEQGDSAMYLCASSPRPRPPTNEKLFFGSGTQLSVL.